The T cell receptor beta chain under discussion was sequenced for a study of CD8 T cells in ankylosing spondylitis. The study's findings and limits: Made up of about eight highly homologous variants, a TCR beta motif appeared characteristic of ankylosing spondylitis blood. Reports say disease-linked clones showed up significantly more in matched ankylosing spondylitis synovial fluid. Relatively scarce in peripheral blood, disease-linked clones were CD8+.

On this clonotype itself: Its antigen is not identified.

The ends were cut back, 4 bases at V and 5 bases at J, with 11 bases in the middle. There are 13 residues in the CDR3. Making use of molecular barcodes, quantitative 5'-RACE generated TCR beta libraries. Each CDR3 protein is one row after TCRdb ran MiXCR on the 5' RACE reads. In the table there are 35,000 to 40,000 distinct CDR3 sequences, 16% of which are singletons. The receptor's source is a male donor with ankylosing spondylitis or in good health (not recorded which). The material sequenced was blood. The J gene is TRBJ2-5, the V gene TRBV12-3 or TRBV12-4, with D possibly matching TRBD1 (6 bases). The DNA for the CDR3 is TGTGCCAGCAGTTCGGGACAACTGGAGACCCAGTACTTC. It is translated as CASSSGQLETQYF.